The T cell receptor (beta chain) under discussion was sequenced for a study of regulatory and conventional T cells in RAG deficiency. Germline V gene lookup returns CDR1 KGHSH and CDR2 LQKENI. CDR3 length: 13 residues. Trimming cost V 5 bases and J 2 bases, with 6 bases left between them. The repertoire was sequenced with immunoSEQ multiplex PCR; TCRdb's copy has only in-frame clones and lacks some. The sample yields approximately 46,000 clones, just under 90% seen once. As concerns this clone: The antigen remains undetermined.

Genomic DNA came from blood conventional CD4+ T cells gated CD25-low CD127-high. Study-wide points: Omenn patients showed >90% Treg-Tconv overlap and shorter CDR3 lengths. Control T-cell subsets had markedly higher Shannon entropy and lower Simpson indices than RAG-deficient patients. Other subsets showed roughly 10-fold reductions, but Treg unique TCR beta sequences fell roughly 100-fold in these patients.

These data were likewise used in another study, on regulatory T cells. That investigation notes: Primers: 52 TRBV forward and 13 TRBJ reverse. Skewed V and J usage and few unique V-J pairs marked patient repertoires, most in Tregs.

Sequencing used CD4+ effector T cells sorted from blood. The TCR was taken from a human donor in good health. This chain links TRBV18 with TRBJ2-2; D gene unclear. The CDR3 DNA reads as TGTGCCAGCTCAGCGGTCAACACCGGGGAGCTGTTTTTT. Protein product: CASSAVNTGELFF.